This is a list of T cell receptor beta chains from one sample in a study of blood T cell repertoires in COVID-19. Measured with immunoSEQ multiplex PCR; TCRdb has only the in-frame clones, and not every one. This sample has approximately 200,000 clones, with about nine tenths found just once. The sample taken for sequencing was peripheral blood. Receptors originate from a man between 25 and 39 years old with acute or convalescent COVID-19. CDR3s include the opening cysteine and the closing phenylalanine or tryptophan. The order of the fields is J gene, clone size, V gene, D gene, CDR3 protein, CDR3 DNA. D genes are given only for firm matches. Clone size is stated in some rows and not others, as once, few, many or a class when expanded.

TRBJ1-1,NA,TRBV28,NA,CASTLGGVNTEAFF,TGTGCCAGCACCCTCGGCGGGGTGAACACTGAAGCTTTCTTT
TRBJ2-2,NA,TRBV5-6,TRBD2,CASSYRTSGSVVRTGELFF,TGTGCCAGCAGCTATCGGACTAGCGGGAGCGTCGTGCGGACCGGGGAGCTGTTTTTT
TRBJ1-2,NA,TRBV12-3/TRBV12-4,NA,CASSPTESYGYTF,TGTGCCAGCAGCCCGACAGAATCGTATGGCTACACCTTC
TRBJ2-2,NA,TRBV10-1,TRBD2,CASSDLGTSSDTGELFF,TGCGCCAGCAGTGATCTGGGGACTAGCAGCGACACCGGGGAGCTGTTTTTT
TRBJ2-2,NA,TRBV28,TRBD1,CASSWTGRAGELFF,TGTGCCAGCAGTTGGACAGGGCGGGCCGGGGAGCTGTTTTTT
TRBJ2-1,NA,TRBV27,TRBD2,CASSFYVIGTSGRWGSYNEQFF,TGTGCCAGCAGTTTTTATGTAATCGGCACTAGCGGGAGGTGGGGCTCCTACAATGAGCAGTTCTTC
TRBJ1-4,NA,TRBV19,NA,CASRIAYVTTNEKLFF,TGTGCCAGTAGGATCGCCTACGTTACAACTAATGAAAAACTGTTTTTT
TRBJ2-1,NA,TRBV5-1,TRBD2,CASSSPRAGGHEQFF,TGCGCCAGCAGCTCCCCGAGGGCGGGAGGGCATGAGCAGTTCTTC
TRBJ1-4,NA,TRBV7-8,NA,CASRVRGNEKLFF,TGTGCCAGTCGTGTTCGGGGGAATGAAAAACTGTTTTTT
TRBJ1-2,few,TRBV28,NA,CASSLIGPGGLSGYTF,TGTGCCAGCAGCCTGATTGGGCCCGGCGGGCTTAGTGGCTACACCTTC
TRBJ1-4,NA,TRBV6-5,TRBD1,CASIRGQGGEKLFF,TGTGCCAGCATCAGGGGGCAGGGGGGAGAAAAACTGTTTTTT
TRBJ1-2,NA,TRBV4-2,NA,CASSQDRDTYGYTF,TGTGCCAGCAGCCAAGACCGGGACACCTATGGCTACACCTTC